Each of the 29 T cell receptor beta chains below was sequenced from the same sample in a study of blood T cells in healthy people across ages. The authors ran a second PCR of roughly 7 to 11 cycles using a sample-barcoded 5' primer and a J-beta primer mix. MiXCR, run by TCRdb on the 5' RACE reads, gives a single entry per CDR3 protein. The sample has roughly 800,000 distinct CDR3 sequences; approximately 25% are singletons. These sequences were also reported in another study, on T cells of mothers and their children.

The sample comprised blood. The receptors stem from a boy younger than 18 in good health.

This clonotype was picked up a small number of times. CDR3 DNA sequence: TGTGCCAGCAGTTTATCGGCTAGCGGGAGGGGCGAGACCCAGTACTTC. It specifies CASSLSASGRGETQYF. The chain uses TRBV27 and TRBJ2-5; 12 positions agree with TRBD2. CDR3 length: 16 residues. The V gene end was trimmed by 0 bases and the J gene end by 5 bases; junction bases not matched to a gene: 4. Germline V gene sequence: CDR1 MNHEY, CDR2 SMNVEV (reference sequence).

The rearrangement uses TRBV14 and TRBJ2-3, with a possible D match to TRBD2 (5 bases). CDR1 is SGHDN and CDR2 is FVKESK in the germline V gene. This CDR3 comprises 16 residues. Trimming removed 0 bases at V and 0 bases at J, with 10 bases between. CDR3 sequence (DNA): TGTGCCAGCAGCCAAGATTGGCGGGTGAGCACAGATACGCAGTATTTT. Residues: CASSQDWRVSTDTQYF.

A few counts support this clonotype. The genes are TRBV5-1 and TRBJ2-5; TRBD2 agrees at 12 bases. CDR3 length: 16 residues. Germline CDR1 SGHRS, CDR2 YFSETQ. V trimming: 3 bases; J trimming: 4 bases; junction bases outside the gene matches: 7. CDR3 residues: CASSWETSGSTETQYF. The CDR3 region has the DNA TGCGCCAGCAGCTGGGAGACTAGCGGGAGCACAGAGACCCAGTACTTC.

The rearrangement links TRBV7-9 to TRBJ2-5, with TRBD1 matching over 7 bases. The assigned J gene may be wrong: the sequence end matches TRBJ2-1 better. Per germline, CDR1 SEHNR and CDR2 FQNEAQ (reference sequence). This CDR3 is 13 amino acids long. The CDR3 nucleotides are TGTGCCAGCACACAACAGGGGCACAATGAGCAGTTCTTC. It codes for CASTQQGHNEQFF.

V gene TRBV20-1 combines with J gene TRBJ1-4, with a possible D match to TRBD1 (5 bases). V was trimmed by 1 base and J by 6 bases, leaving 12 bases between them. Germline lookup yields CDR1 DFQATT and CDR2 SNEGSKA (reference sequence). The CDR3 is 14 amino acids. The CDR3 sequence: CSARARTGHEKLFF. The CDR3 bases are TGCAGTGCTAGAGCGAGGACGGGACATGAAAAACTGTTTTTT.

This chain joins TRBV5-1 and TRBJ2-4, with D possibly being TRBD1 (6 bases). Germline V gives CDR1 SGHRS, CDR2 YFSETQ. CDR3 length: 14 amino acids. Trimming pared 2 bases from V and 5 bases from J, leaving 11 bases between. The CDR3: CASSFSRGENIQYF. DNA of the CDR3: TGCGCCAGCAGCTTCTCCAGGGGTGAAAACATTCAGTACTTC. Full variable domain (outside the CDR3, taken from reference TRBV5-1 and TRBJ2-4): KAGVTQTPRYLIKTRGQQVTLSCSPISGHRSVSWYQQTPGQGLQFLFEYFSETQRNKGNFPGRFSGRQFSNSRSEMNVSTLELGDSALYLCASSFSRGENIQYFGAGTRLSVL.

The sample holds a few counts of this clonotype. The CDR3 DNA sequence: TGTGCCAGCAAGAGACTAGCGGCCTACAATGAGCAGTTCTTC. This encodes CASKRLAAYNEQFF. V is TRBV6-2 or TRBV6-3 and J is TRBJ2-1; 9 nucleotides line up with TRBD2. With 7 bases clipped from V and 2 bases from J, the junction kept 3 bases outside the gene matches. The CDR3 consists of 14 residues. The germline CDR1 and CDR2 sequences are MNHEY and SVGEGT.

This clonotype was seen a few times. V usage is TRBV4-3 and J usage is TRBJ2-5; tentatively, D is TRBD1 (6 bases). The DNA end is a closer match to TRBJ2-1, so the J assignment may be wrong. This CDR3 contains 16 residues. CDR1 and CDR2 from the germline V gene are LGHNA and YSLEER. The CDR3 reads CASSQAAGATSNEQFF. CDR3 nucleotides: TGCGCCAGCAGCCAAGCAGCAGGGGCCACTTCCAATGAGCAGTTCTTC.

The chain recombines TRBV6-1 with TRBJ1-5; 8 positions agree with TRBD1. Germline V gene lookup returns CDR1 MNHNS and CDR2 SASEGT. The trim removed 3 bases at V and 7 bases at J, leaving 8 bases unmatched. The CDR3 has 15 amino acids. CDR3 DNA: TGTGCCAGCAGTGACCCTAGACAGGGGAGGCAGCCCCAGCATTTT. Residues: CASSDPRQGRQPQHF.

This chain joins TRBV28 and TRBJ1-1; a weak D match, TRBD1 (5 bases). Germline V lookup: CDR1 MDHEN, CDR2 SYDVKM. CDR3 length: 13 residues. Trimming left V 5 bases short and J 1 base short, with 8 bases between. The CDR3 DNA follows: TGTGCCAGCAGTGGGACCCCGAACACTGAAGCTTTCTTT. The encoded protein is CASSGTPNTEAFF. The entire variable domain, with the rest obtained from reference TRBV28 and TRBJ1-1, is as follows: DVKVTQSSRYLVKRTGEKVFLECVQDMDHENMFWYRQDPGLGLRLIYFSYDVKMKEKGDIPEGYSVSREKKERFSLILESASTNQTSMYLCASSGTPNTEAFFGQGTRLTVV.

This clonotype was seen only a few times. The chain's CDR3 is CASSLMIGLRETQYF. DNA of the CDR3: TGTGCCAGCAGTTTAATGATTGGTTTGCGGGAGACCCAGTACTTC. This sequence joins TRBV12-3 or TRBV12-4 and TRBJ2-5; D remains unclear. Deletions cut 2 bases from V and 5 bases from J, with 15 bases between. The CDR3 totals 15 residues.

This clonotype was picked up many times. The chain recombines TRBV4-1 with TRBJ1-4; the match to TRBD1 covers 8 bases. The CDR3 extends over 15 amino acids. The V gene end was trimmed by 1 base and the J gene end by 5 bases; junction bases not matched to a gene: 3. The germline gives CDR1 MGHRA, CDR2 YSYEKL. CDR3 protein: CASSQVTGGNEKLFF. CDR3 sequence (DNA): TGCGCCAGCAGCCAAGTAACAGGGGGGAATGAAAAACTGTTTTTT.

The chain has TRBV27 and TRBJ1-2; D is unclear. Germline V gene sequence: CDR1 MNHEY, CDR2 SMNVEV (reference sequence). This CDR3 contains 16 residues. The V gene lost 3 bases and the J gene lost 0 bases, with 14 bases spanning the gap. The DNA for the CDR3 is TGTGCCAGCAGTTTGCGGCAGTCTGGGGCTAACTATGGCTACACCTTC. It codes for CASSLRQSGANYGYTF.

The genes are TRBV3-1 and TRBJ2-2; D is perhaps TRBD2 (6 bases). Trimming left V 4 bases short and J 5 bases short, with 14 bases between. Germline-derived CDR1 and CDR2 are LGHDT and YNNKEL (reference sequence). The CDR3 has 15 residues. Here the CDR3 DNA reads TGTGCCAGCAGCCGGGGGGAATTCATTACCGGGGAGCTGTTTTTT. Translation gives CASSRGEFITGELFF.

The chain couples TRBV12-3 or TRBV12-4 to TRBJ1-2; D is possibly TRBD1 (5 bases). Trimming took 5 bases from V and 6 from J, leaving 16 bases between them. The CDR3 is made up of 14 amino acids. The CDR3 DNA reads TGTGCCAGCAGTCCTCAGGGCGGCGGCCATGGCTACACCTTC. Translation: CASSPQGGGHGYTF.

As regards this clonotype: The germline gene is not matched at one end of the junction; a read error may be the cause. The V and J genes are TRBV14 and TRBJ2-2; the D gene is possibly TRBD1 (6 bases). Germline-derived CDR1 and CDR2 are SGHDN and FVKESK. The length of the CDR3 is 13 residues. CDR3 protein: CASTQQGHGELFF. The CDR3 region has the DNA TGTGCCAGCACCCAACAGGGTCACGGGGAGCTGTTTTTT. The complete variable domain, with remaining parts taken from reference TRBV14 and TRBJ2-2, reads EAGVTQFPSHSVIEKGQTVTLRCDPISGHDNLYWYRRVMGKEIKFLLHFVKESKQDESGMPNNRFLAERTGGTYSTLKVQPAELEDSGVYFCASTQQGHGELFFGEGSRLTVL.

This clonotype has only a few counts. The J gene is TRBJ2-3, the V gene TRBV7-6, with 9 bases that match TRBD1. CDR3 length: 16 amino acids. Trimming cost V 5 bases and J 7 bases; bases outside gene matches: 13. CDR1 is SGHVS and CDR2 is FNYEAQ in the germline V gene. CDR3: CASSLGTPTGGNTQYF. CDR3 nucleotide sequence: TGTGCCAGCAGCCTGGGGACCCCGACAGGGGGAAATACGCAGTATTTT.

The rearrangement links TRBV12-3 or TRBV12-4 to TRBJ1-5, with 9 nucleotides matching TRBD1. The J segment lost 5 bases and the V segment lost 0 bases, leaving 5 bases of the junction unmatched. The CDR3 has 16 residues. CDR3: CASSLAGQGTHQPQHF. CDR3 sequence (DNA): TGTGCCAGCAGTTTAGCAGGACAGGGGACTCATCAGCCCCAGCATTTT.

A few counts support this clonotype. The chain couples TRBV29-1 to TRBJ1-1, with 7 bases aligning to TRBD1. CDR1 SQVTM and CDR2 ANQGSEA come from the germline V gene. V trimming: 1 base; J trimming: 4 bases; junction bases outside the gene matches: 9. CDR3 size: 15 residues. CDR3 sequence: CSVEGDRASSTEAFF. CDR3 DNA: TGCAGCGTTGAAGGTGACAGGGCCAGTAGCACTGAAGCTTTCTTT.

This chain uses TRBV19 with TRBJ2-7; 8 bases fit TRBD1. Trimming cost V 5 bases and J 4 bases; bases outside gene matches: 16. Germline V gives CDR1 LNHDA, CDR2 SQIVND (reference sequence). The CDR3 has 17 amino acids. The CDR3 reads CASSGQGGGATRYEQYF. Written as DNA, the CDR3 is TGTGCCAGTAGTGGACAGGGTGGAGGAGCGACCCGTTACGAGCAGTACTTC.

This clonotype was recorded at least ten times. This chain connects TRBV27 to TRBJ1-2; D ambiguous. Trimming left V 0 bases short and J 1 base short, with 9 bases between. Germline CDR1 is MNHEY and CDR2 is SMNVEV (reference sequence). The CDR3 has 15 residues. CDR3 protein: CASSLSPGVNYGYTF. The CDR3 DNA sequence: TGTGCCAGCAGTTTATCGCCAGGCGTTAACTATGGCTACACCTTC.

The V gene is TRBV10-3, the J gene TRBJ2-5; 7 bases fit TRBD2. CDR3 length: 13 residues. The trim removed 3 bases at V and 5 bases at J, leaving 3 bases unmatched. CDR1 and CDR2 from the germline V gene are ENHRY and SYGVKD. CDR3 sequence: CAISDREGETQYF. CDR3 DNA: TGTGCCATCAGTGACAGGGAGGGGGAGACCCAGTACTTC.

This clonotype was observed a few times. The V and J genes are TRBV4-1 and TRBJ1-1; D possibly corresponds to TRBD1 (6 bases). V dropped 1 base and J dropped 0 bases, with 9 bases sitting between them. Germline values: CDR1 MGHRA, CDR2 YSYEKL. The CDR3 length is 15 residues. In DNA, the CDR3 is TGCGCCAGCAGCCAAGCCCGGACAGTGAACACTGAAGCTTTCTTT. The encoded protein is CASSQARTVNTEAFF.

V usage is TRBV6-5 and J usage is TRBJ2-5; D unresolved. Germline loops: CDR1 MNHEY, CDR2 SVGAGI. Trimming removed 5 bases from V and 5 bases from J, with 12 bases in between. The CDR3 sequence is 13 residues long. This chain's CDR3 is CASSRGQWETQYF. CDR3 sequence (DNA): TGTGCCAGCAGTCGCGGCCAGTGGGAGACCCAGTACTTC.

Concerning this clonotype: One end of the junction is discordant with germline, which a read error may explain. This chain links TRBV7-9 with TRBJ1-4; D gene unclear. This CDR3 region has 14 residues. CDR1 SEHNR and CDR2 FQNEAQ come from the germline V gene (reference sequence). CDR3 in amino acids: CASRTGGGDEKLFF. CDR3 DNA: TGTGCCAGCAGAACCGGCGGAGGAGATGAAAAGCTGTTTTTT.

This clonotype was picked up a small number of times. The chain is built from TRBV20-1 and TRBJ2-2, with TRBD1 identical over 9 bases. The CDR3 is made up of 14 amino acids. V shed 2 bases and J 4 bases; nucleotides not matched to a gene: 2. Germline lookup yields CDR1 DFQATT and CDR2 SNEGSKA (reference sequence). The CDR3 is CSARMTGGTGELFF. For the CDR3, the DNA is TGCAGTGCTAGAATGACAGGGGGCACCGGGGAGCTGTTTTTT.

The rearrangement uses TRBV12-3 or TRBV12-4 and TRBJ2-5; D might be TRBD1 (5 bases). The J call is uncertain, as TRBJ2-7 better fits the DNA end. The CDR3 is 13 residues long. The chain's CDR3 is CASSLDIAYEQYF. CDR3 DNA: TGTGCCAGCAGTTTGGACATTGCCTACGAGCAGTACTTC.

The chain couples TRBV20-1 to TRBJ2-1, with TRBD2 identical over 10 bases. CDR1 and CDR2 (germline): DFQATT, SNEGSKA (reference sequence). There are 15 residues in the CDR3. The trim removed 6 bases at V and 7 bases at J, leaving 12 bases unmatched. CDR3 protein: CSAPTLAGKINEQFF. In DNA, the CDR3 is TGCAGTGCACCAACACTAGCGGGGAAAATAAATGAGCAGTTCTTC.

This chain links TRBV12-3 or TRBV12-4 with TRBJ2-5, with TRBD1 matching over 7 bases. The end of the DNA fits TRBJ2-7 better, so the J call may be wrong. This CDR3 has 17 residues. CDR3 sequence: CASSSNMAGGFTYEQYF. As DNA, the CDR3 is TGTGCCAGCAGTTCCAACATGGCAGGGGGTTTCACCTACGAGCAGTACTTC.